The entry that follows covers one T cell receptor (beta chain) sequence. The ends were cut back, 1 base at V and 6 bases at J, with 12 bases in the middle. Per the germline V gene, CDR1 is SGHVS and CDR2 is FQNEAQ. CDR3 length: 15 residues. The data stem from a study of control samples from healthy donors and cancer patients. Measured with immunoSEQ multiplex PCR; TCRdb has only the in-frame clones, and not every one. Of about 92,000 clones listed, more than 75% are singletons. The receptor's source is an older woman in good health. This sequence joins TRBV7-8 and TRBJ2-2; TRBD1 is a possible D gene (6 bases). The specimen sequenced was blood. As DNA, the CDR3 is TGTGCCAGCAGCTTAGTGGGCGAGGGGGCCGGGGAGCTGTTTTTT. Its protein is CASSLVGEGAGELFF.